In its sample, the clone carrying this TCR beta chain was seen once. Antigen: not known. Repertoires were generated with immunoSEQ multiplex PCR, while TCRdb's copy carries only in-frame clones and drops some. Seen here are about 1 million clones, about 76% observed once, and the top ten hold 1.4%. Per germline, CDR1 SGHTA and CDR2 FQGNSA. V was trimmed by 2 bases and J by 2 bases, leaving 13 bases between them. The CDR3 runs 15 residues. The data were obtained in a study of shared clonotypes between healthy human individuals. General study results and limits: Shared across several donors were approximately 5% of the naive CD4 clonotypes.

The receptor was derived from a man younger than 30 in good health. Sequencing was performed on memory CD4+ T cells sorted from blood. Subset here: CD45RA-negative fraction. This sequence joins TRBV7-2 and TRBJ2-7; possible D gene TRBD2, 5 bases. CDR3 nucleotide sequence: TGTGCCAGCAGCTTAAGTAGCGTCCTGACCTACGAGCAGTACTTC. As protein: CASSLSSVLTYEQYF.